This TCR beta chain appears in the sequencing data of a study of PD-1 blockade in classical Hodgkin lymphoma. Clones were read by immunoSEQ multiplex PCR, and TCRdb kept only the in-frame ones, dropping some. The table lists about 18,000 clones, 83% of them singletons. Study results and limitations: The CD4+ diversity rise by C4D1 was clearest in complete responders. Repertoire differences lack defined causes, possibly disease activity or prior therapy.

The CDR3 spans 14 residues. V was trimmed by 5 bases and J by 1 base, leaving 9 bases between them. Germline CDR1 reads LNHDA; CDR2 reads SQIVND (reference sequence). Time point given: cycle 4 day 1 (C4D1), after 6 weeks of nivolumab. The patients all showed relapse after autologous stem cell transplantation, while their brentuximab vedotin exposure varied. Classifying best responses yielded complete response, partial response or progressive disease. This clone appeared once. The antigen remains unidentified. The rearrangement links TRBV19 to TRBJ2-1; no reliable D call. The TCR comes from a human donor with classical Hodgkin lymphoma. The source material was peripheral blood mononuclear cells (PBMCs), sampled before the fourth cycle of nivolumab. CDR3 nucleotides: TGTGCCAGTAGTTTGTCCGTTTCCTACAATGAGCAGTTCTTC. Translated: CASSLSVSYNEQFF. Complete variable domain (other parts from reference TRBV19 and TRBJ2-1): DGGITQSPKYLFRKEGQNVTLSCEQNLNHDAMYWYRQDPGQGLRLIYYSQIVNDFQKGDIAEGYSVSREKKESFPLTVTSAQKNPTAFYLCASSLSVSYNEQFFGPGTRLTVL.